This T cell receptor (beta chain) was found in a study of OX40 agonist ivuxolimab in advanced cancers. Enrollment shut out patients with autoimmune disease history or systemic immunosuppression. Using immunoSEQ multiplex PCR, the repertoire was profiled, and TCRdb retains in-frame clones only, with some absent. Among tens of thousands of clones listed, roughly nine tenths were seen once. The junction had 5 bases not matched to a gene; V was cut back by 4 bases and J by 2 bases. Per the germline V gene, CDR1 is SGHRS and CDR2 is YFSETQ. This CDR3 is built from 15 residues. The sequencing used CD4+ or CD8+ T cells sorted from blood, collected in a trial of the OX40 agonist ivuxolimab. The TCR comes from an adult with an advanced solid tumor such as melanoma, head and neck, liver or kidney cancer. The chain links TRBV5-1 to TRBJ1-2; 10 bases agree with TRBD1. This CDR3 is CASSPSTGGNYGYTF. DNA for the CDR3: TGCGCCAGCAGCCCATCGACAGGGGGCAACTATGGCTACACCTTC.